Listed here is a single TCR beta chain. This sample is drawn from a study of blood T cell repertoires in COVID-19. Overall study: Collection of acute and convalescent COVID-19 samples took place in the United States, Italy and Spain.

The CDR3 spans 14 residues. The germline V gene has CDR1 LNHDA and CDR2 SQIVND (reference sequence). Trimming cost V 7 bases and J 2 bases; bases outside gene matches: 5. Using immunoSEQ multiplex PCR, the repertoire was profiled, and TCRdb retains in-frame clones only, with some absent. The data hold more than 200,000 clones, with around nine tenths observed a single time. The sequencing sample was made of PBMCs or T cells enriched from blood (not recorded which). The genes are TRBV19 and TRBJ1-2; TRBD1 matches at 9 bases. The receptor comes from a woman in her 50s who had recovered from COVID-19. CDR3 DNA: TGTGCCAGTATGGGGACAGGGAGCAACTATGGCTACACCTTC. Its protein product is CASMGTGSNYGYTF.